Listed below are T cell receptor beta chains from one sample, sequenced in a study of response to subunit inactivated influenza vaccine. TCRdb used MiXCR to reprocess the RT-PCR reads, holding one entry per CDR3 protein. The table includes hundreds of thousands of distinct CDR3 sequences, 14% detected once. The sample in question was PBMCs from blood, obtained 14 to 15 days before vaccination. All receptors come from a middle-aged man who received an inactivated influenza vaccine. The CDR3 runs from the conserved cysteine through the conserved F or W. A D gene is named only where the DNA matches it firmly. Size values are once, few and many counts, or a class for expanded clones, and some rows have none.

d_call	v_call	j_call	clone_size	cdr3_nt	cdr3_aa
NA	TRBV7-6	TRBJ2-2	NA	TGTGCCAGCGGCCGGGCCCCTGTGGAGCTGTTTTTT	CASGRAPVELFF
TRBD2	TRBV29-1	TRBJ2-7	few	TGCAGCGTTGTGAGCCAGCGGGGGGAGGAGCAGTACTTC	CSVVSQRGEEQYF
TRBD2	TRBV28	TRBJ2-3	few	TGTGCCAGCAGTTTATTGGCTAGCGGGAAAGGCACAGATACGCAGTATTTT	CASSLLASGKGTDTQYF
NA	TRBV5-1	TRBJ2-5	NA	TGCGCCAGCAGCTTATTGGACAGAAAAGAGACCCAGTACTTC	CASSLLDRKETQYF
NA	TRBV7-9	TRBJ1-2	few	TGTGCCAGCAGCTTAGCTAGAGGCCAGGTCGGTGGCTACACCTTC	CASSLARGQVGGYTF
TRBD1	TRBV4-3	TRBJ1-6	NA	TGCGCCAGCAGCCAAGACCCGCAGGGGGCTTATTCACCCCTCCACTTT	CASSQDPQGAYSPLHF
NA	TRBV20-1	TRBJ2-7	few	TGCAGTGCGGCAGGAAGCTCCTACGAGCAGTACTTC	CSAAGSSYEQYF
NA	TRBV7-2	TRBJ2-5	few	TGTGCCAGCAGCGAAAGGGGTCTAAGGGACCAGTACTTC	CASSERGLRDQYF
NA	TRBV4-3	TRBJ2-7	few	TGCGCCAGCAGCCAGGCGGTTCGTCAGTACGAGCAGTACTTC	CASSQAVRQYEQYF
NA	TRBV6-2/TRBV6-3	TRBJ2-1	many	TGTGCCAGCTCCCGGGCCTTAGAGACGGATGAGCAGTTCTTC	CASSRALETDEQFF
NA	TRBV5-1	TRBJ2-3	NA	TGCGCCAGCAGCGTACAGGCGTCTAGCACAGATACGCAGTATTTT	CASSVQASSTDTQYF
NA	TRBV11-2	TRBJ2-1	many	TGTGCCAGCAGCTTCAGTGTAGGGAATGAGCAGTTCTTC	CASSFSVGNEQFF
NA	TRBV28	TRBJ1-2	NA	TGTGCCAGCAGTCGCCCACCGGGGGAAGGTGGCTACACCTTC	CASSRPPGEGGYTF
NA	TRBV7-9	TRBJ1-1	NA	TGTGCCAGCAGCTTACGACGGGTGAACACTGAAGCTTTCTTT	CASSLRRVNTEAFF
NA	TRBV15	TRBJ1-1	few	TGTGCCACCAGCAGAGATCTCCTGGGGGGGAACACTGAAGCTTTCTTT	CATSRDLLGGNTEAFF
NA	TRBV7-2	TRBJ2-2	NA	TGTGCCAGCAGCACCGGACTTGTCACCGGGGAGCTGTTTTTT	CASSTGLVTGELFF
NA	TRBV12-3/TRBV12-4	TRBJ2-1	few	TGTGCCAGCAGTTTAGGTCACCTATACAATGAGCAGTTCTTC	CASSLGHLYNEQFF
TRBD2	TRBV29-1	TRBJ2-1	NA	TGCAGCGTTGAGCGGGGGGGCAATGAGCAGTTCTTC	CSVERGGNEQFF
TRBD1	TRBV7-2	TRBJ1-6	few	TGTGCCAGCAGCTTCCGGACAGGCGGCAATTCACCCCTCCACTTT	CASSFRTGGNSPLHF
NA	TRBV20-1	TRBJ1-3	few	TGCAGTGCCAAACAGCAAAACACCATATATTTT	CSAKQQNTIYF
NA	TRBV15	TRBJ1-2	NA	TGTGCCACCAGCAGAGATCTGGGCGCTGGCTATGGCTACACCTTC	CATSRDLGAGYGYTF
TRBD1	TRBV24-1	TRBJ2-5	NA	TGTGCCACCAGTGACCGGACAGGGCTAGGAGAGACCCAGTACTTC	CATSDRTGLGETQYF
NA	TRBV6-1	TRBJ2-7	NA	TGTGCCAGCAGTGAAACAGGCCCTGACTACGAGCAGTACTTC	CASSETGPDYEQYF
TRBD1	TRBV11-2	TRBJ2-1	many	TGTGCCAGCAGACAGGGGGCCTATGAGCAGTTCTTC	CASRQGAYEQFF
NA	TRBV14	TRBJ2-3	few	TGTGCCAGCAGCCAAGAAAACACCTTGGGGGTGGATACGCAGTATTTT	CASSQENTLGVDTQYF
TRBD2	TRBV11-2	TRBJ2-5	few	TGTGCCAGCAGCTTGGGGAGGGGCGGCCCTTTGGAGACCCAGTACTTC	CASSLGRGGPLETQYF
TRBD1	TRBV12-3/TRBV12-4	TRBJ1-5	NA	TGTGCCAGCAGTTTAGCAGGGGGCGGTCAGCCCCAGCATTTT	CASSLAGGGQPQHF
TRBD1	TRBV6-1	TRBJ1-5	NA	TGTGCCAGCAGCTTCGGACAGGTTGATAATCAGCCCCAGCATTTT	CASSFGQVDNQPQHF
TRBD2	TRBV19	TRBJ2-5	NA	TGTGCCAGTAGTATCTCAGCGGGGAGAGAGACCCAGTACTTC	CASSISAGRETQYF
NA	TRBV30	TRBJ2-1	NA	TGTGCCCCGCCCATACCTCGGCACTGTGAGCAGTTCTTC	CAPPIPRHCEQFF
TRBD1	TRBV3-1	TRBJ2-1	NA	TGTGCCAGCAGCCAAGTCCAGGGGGCGCGTGAGCAGTTCTTC	CASSQVQGAREQFF
NA	TRBV6-2/TRBV6-3	TRBJ2-7	NA	TGTGCCAGCAGTTACGGAGGCGGGGCTGTCGAGCAGTACTTC	CASSYGGGAVEQYF
TRBD1	TRBV27	TRBJ2-1	NA	TGTGCCAGCAGTTCAGGGGACAGTCCCGGGCGTGAGCAGTTCTTC	CASSSGDSPGREQFF
TRBD1	TRBV20-1	TRBJ2-1	NA	TGCAGTGCTAGAGCCTTCGGGACAGGGACATACAATGAGCAGTTCTTC	CSARAFGTGTYNEQFF
NA	TRBV9	TRBJ1-6	few	TGTGCCAGCAGCGCACAGGGTAGTAATTCACCCCTCCACTTT	CASSAQGSNSPLHF
NA	TRBV7-2	TRBJ2-7	few	TGTGCCAGCAGTCTAGACAGCGGTAGCTCCTACGAGCAGTACTTC	CASSLDSGSSYEQYF
TRBD1	TRBV5-1	TRBJ2-7	NA	TGCGCCAGCAGCGGGGGACAGGGGGCTCCCAAAATAACCTACGAGCAGTACTTC	CASSGGQGAPKITYEQYF
TRBD1	TRBV3-1	TRBJ1-1	few	TGTGCCAGCAGCCCGGACAGGGATGTAGGTGAAGCTTTCTTT	CASSPDRDVGEAFF
NA	TRBV5-4	TRBJ2-7	NA	TGTGCCAGCAGCAGACAACTGACCTACGAGCAGTACTTC	CASSRQLTYEQYF
NA	TRBV7-8	TRBJ2-7	few	TGTGCCAGCAGCCGAGCTACGGGGTTATGGGAGCAGTACTTC	CASSRATGLWEQYF
TRBD1	TRBV5-8	TRBJ2-1	many	TGTGCCAGCAGCGTGGGACAGGCTTCCTACAATGAGCAGTTCTTC	CASSVGQASYNEQFF
NA	TRBV3-1	TRBJ1-5	few	TGTGCCAGCAGCCTTACGACAGGTAGCAATCAGCCCCAGCATTTT	CASSLTTGSNQPQHF
TRBD2	TRBV7-8	TRBJ2-1	NA	TGTGCCAGCTCACCGGGACTAGCACGGATGAGCCTCTCCTACAATGAGCAGTTCTTC	CASSPGLARMSLSYNEQFF
NA	TRBV6-2/TRBV6-3	TRBJ2-5	few	TGTGCCAGCAGTTACTCGAATTCCAGCCAGGAAGAGACCCAGTACTTC	CASSYSNSSQEETQYF
NA	TRBV20-1	TRBJ2-1	many	TGCTGTTCCGCCCAGGGGAATGAGCAGTTCTTC	CCSAQGNEQFF
NA	TRBV27	TRBJ1-4	NA	TGTGCCAGCAGTTCCGTCCGGCGGCCAACTAATGAAAAACTGTTTTTT	CASSSVRRPTNEKLFF
NA	TRBV7-2	TRBJ2-3	NA	TGTGCCAGCAGCGCCACTCCGGGACGGAGCACAGATACGCAGTATTTT	CASSATPGRSTDTQYF
NA	TRBV7-9	TRBJ2-4	many	TGTGCCAGCAGCTTGGATTGGGCACCCAGCTCAAACATTCAGTACTTC	CASSLDWAPSSNIQYF
NA	TRBV4-3	TRBJ2-5	few	TGCGCCAGCAGCCAAGATCAGGGAGAGACCCAGTACTTC	CASSQDQGETQYF